The subject of this entry is one TCR beta chain. Its binding antigen is unknown. No base quality values were provided; no much bigger clone lies one nucleotide off. The data belong to a study of cytomegalovirus exposure and HLA in healthy donors (dated by TCRdb to 2017 to 2019). Study-level background: According to an earlier analysis of a few hundred of the donors, roughly 180 million T cells yielded 117 million unique TCR beta sequences and approximately 280 Gb of sequence data. An early release that covered fewer than 800 HLA-typed donors contained approximately 300 gigabases of sequencing data and tens of millions of unique TCR sequences. The study used immunosequencing to profile the T cell repertoires of hundreds of subjects and linked those repertoires to cytomegalovirus serostatus. To predict cytomegalovirus infection status, the study brought together high-throughput TCR immunosequencing, statistical association of individual TCRs with disease status, and machine learning. An earlier analysis of around 640 of the donors used high-throughput TCR beta sequencing to judge whether each TCR beta V gene segment behaved as functional or pseudogenic. Several DR-DQ haplotypes were treated as single units for association and clustering because of strong linkage in the cohort. The study aimed to test whether cataloging public T cell receptors could reveal signatures of past pathogen exposure. HLA typing covered class I and class II loci at four-digit resolution. The number of typed donors differed by locus: roughly 620-630 for A, B, C, DRB1 and DQB1; 500 to 550 for DQA1; about 600 for DPA1; and around 470 for DPB1. In a later analysis, previously published TCR beta repertoires from hundreds of donors were re-analyzed and high-resolution HLA genotyping was added so that TCR occurrence patterns could be studied. Donor age, sex, ethnicity and CMV serostatus were collected together with the repertoire data. All discovery cohort repertoires had been generated using a single sequencing platform. Among 300 to 500 genotyped donors of the cohort, an average of approximately 240,000 unique TCR beta nucleotide sequences was sequenced per donor, of which 15% to 20% were non-productive. A later genetic analysis took genome-wide SNP genotypes for about 55% of the roughly 700 donors and used that subset as a discovery cohort. Rather than using new phenotypic data, the later analysis identified candidate immune exposures from TCR beta sequences and from how often those sequences occurred across donors. The genetic ancestry cluster associated with self-reported Caucasian donors included around four fifths of the roughly 400 genotyped donors. A separate validation cohort of some 130 different subjects was used in addition to the 666-subject first cohort.

The library was prepared using the immunoSEQ multiplex PCR assay. For the multiplex PCR, a mixture combining 60 forward primers for TCR Vbeta segments and 13 reverse primers for TCR Jbeta segments was used. The CDR3 region of rearranged TCR beta genes was amplified from genomic DNA by a multiplex PCR assay. Amplified TCR beta libraries were sequenced as 87-base-pair reads on the Illumina HiSeq System. Regarding the original processing steps: A later analysis tallied some 79 million unique TCR beta chains across the 640 or so repertoires, and around 12 million of those chains were shared by two or more donors. Raw reads were error-corrected and collapsed into unique sequences with a nearest-neighbor algorithm that merged closely related sequences to remove PCR and sequencing errors. Alignment of CDR3 sequences to IMGT reference sequences was used to assign V, D and J gene segments. For a sequence to be retained, a match of at least six nucleotides to both a V gene segment and a J gene segment was required. Rearrangements were called productive when the CDR3 lacked stop codons and stayed in frame with V and J; all others were non-productive. CDR3 was defined according to IMGT convention as the region running from the second conserved V-encoded cysteine to the conserved J-encoded phenylalanine. The earlier analysis of around 640 of the donors excluded sequences that lacked an unambiguous match to a single V gene segment. An earlier analysis of fewer than 750 of the donors classified V segments as functional when productive rearrangements were above 56.7% and as segregating when the standard deviation between donors was above 5%. A statistical classification framework was developed to diagnose cytomegalovirus status using the catalog of TCR beta chain sequences. In a later analysis, TCR nucleotide sequences were compared against IMGT/GENE-DB human TR gene sequences so that V and J genes could be assigned. In a later analysis, CDR3 sequences and most-parsimonious VDJ recombination scenarios were assigned using the TCRdist pipeline. In a later analysis, each TCR beta chain was defined by its CDR3 amino acid sequence together with its V-gene family, and reads lacking a unique V-gene family were excluded. As a way to deal with suspected cross-contamination and a sequencing artifact, a later analysis dropped approximately 590 nucleotide sequences that were highly shared and had low generation probability. In a later analysis, a clonal expansion index for each public chain was calculated from normalized within-repertoire ranks of inferred template counts. In a later analysis, generation probabilities were computed with a VDJ recombination model fitted to out-of-frame rearrangements, and the resulting probabilities were checked against IGoR. Hypergeometric tests were used in a later analysis to score TCR-TCR, TCR-HLA and TCR-CMV co-occurrence, with a repertoire-size bias correction applied to the TCR pairs. In a later analysis, false discovery rates were estimated by permuting HLA or CMV assignments 20 times. In a later analysis, co-occurring TCRs were grouped with DBSCAN, and TCRdist sequence similarity was added when clustering was performed within HLA-allele-positive subsets. Repertoires with fewer than 30,000 or more than 120,000 public chains, plus five repertoires with anomalous nucleotide sharing, were excluded from co-occurrence clustering. TCRdb holds this immuneACCESS table with in-frame rearrangements only. Some clones are missing; in checked studies, unresolved V genes explain under half, and the rest has no known cause. The D gene and trimming were derived from the DNA, and the V and J assignments and clone size from that table. Recorded for this sample are some 160,000 clones; around 75% of them occurred a single time. Clones ranked in the top ten supply 4% to 5.5% of the sample.

Overall study results and their limits: Compared with equally common non-associated chains, HLA-associated TCR beta chains in a later analysis were more clonally expanded and had lower generation probabilities. An earlier analysis of 587 of the donors showed that most TCR beta V segments appeared in productive rearrangements either about 90% or about 30% of the time, which broadly matched IMGT annotations. In vitro tests confirmed that a few of the cytomegalovirus-associated TCR beta chains recognize cytomegalovirus antigens. Most CMV-associated TCR beta chains appeared to be HLA-restricted in a later analysis, and the HLA associations seemed to be driven largely by CMV exposure. The authors suggested that the approach could potentially be generalized to other disease states and immunological phenotypes. Across donors, most TCR sequences were observed very rarely, whereas some public TCRs were present in many individuals. Linkage disequilibrium might explain the correlated functional status among segregating V segments, but an unknown experimental factor could not be ruled out. A total of fewer than 200 TCR beta chains were listed by the study as associated with cytomegalovirus. For the cohort, immune exposure information was limited to CMV serostatus. A later analysis reported that several top co-occurrence clusters appeared linked to parvovirus B19, influenza, CMV and Epstein-Barr virus. A later genetic analysis reported fewer N-insertions in productive TCRs among donors in an Asian-associated ancestry cluster than the roughly 650-donor mean. Specific HLA alleles were associated with some 15,000 TCR beta sequences at a false discovery rate of 0.05 in a later analysis. Cytomegalovirus status was reported to be diagnosed by the classifier with high specificity and sensitivity in both the original and validation cohorts. In a later genetic analysis, a missense DCLRE1C variant was associated with V-gene and J-gene trimming of TCR beta chains, and the association was replicated in an independent cohort. The cohort was sequenced for TCR beta chains only, and without alpha or paired-chain data the features that could be detected were limited. The earlier analysis of a few hundred of the donors excluded some 16 rarely observed V segments, including chromosome 9 orphons, because counts were too low. Because HLA typing was missing for some donors at each locus, association tests included only the typed subset. A further reported finding was that TCR beta sequences accurately predicted the HLA-A and HLA-B alleles for most subjects in the first cohort. A group of highly shared sequence variants was considered likely to be a technical artifact of the sequencing pipeline. In a later analysis, TCR association rates were found to vary across HLA loci, with the most associated TCRs seen for DRB1 alleles and the fewest for HLA-C alleles. Roughly uniform sequencing depth across donors was assumed in presence/absence analyses, although this assumption may not hold. Some IMGT-functional V segments, including TRBV6-2 and TRBV6-3, could not be distinguished by the 87-base-pair reads and were therefore excluded. When HLA alleles, especially DR and DQ, strongly co-occurred, TCR associations were difficult to assign to individual alleles.

The cohort comprised more than 550 healthy bone marrow donors. At the time of sampling, every cohort member was nominally healthy, though immune exposures that went unrecorded were likely present. The donor was CMV seronegative and belonged to the group of 352 seronegative cohort members. A peripheral blood sample was collected from each donor, and TCR beta sequencing was performed on peripheral blood mononuclear cells. The Qiagen DNeasy Blood Extraction Kit was used to extract genomic DNA from the blood cell samples. From V the trimming removes 2 bases and from J it removes 12 bases, while the gene matches leave 2 bases of the junction unaccounted for. Its CDR3 holds 14 amino acids, cysteine through phenylalanine. Just CDR3 DNA is preserved here, 42 bases in frame from base 1. According to the germline V gene, CDR1 reads SGHTA and CDR2 reads FQGTGA.

This receptor was obtained from a man in his sixties in good health and CMV-seronegative. The sequenced sample consisted of PBMCs. The V gene is TRBV7-3 and the J gene is TRBJ2-1; TRBD2 matches 15 bases in the middle. DNA sequence: TGTGCCAGCAGCTTAGGACTAGCGGGAGGGTGGCAGTTCTTC. Protein translation: CASSLGLAGGWQFF.